This T cell receptor (beta chain) was recovered during a study of T cells in Graves' hyperthyroidism and ophthalmopathy. General study results and limits: Among thyroid clonotypes expanded above 0.001, most also appeared in blood. Ophthalmopathy cases were set apart from stable hyperthyroidism by a 13 V-J model.

Recently diagnosed hyperthyroidism of less than 2 months' duration affected patients aged 18 to 65. This clonotype occurred many times. Its antigen is currently unknown. TCR beta CDR3 region amplification was performed from RNA transcripts. The HTBI primer set served for first-round RT-PCR of the TCR CDR3. A single record per CDR3 protein comes from TCRdb applying MiXCR to the multiplex PCR reads. There are about 160,000 distinct CDR3 sequences in the sample; about a tenth occur only once, and about 20% lies in the top ten. Sequencing was done on a sample of blood. The source of this sequence is a woman aged 18 to 35 with Graves' hyperthyroidism that later progressed to Graves' ophthalmopathy.

The CDR3 reads CSASRTSGGGEGDTQYF. CDR3 coding DNA: TGCAGTGCTAGTAGGACTAGCGGTGGGGGGGAGGGGGATACGCAGTATTTT. The rearrangement links TRBV20-1 to TRBJ2-3, with 10 nucleotides matching TRBD2. With V trimmed by 3 bases and J by 6 bases, 15 bases remained unmatched. This CDR3 is 17 amino acids long. The V gene's germline CDR1 is DFQATT and CDR2 SNEGSKA (reference sequence).